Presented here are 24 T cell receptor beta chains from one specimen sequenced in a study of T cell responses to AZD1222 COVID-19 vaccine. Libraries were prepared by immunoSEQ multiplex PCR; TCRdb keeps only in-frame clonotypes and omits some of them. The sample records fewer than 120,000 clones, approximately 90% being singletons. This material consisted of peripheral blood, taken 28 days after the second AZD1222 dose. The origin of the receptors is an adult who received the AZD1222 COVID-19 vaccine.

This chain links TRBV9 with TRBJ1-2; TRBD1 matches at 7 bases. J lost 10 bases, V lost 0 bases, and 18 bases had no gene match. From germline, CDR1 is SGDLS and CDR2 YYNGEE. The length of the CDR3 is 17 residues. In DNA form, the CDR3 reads TGTGCCAGCAGCGTAGGACAGGGTGTTCTCTCAACCGGACACTACACCTTC. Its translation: CASSVGQGVLSTGHYTF.

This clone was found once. The CDR3 DNA sequence: TGTGCCAGCAGTCGGGGGTCCGGATCAGACAGCCCCTACGAGCAGTACTTC. It translates to CASSRGSGSDSPYEQYF. V gene TRBV27 combines with J gene TRBJ2-7; D is possibly TRBD2 (6 bases). The CDR3 is 17 residues long. CDR1 MNHEY and CDR2 SMNVEV come from the germline V gene (reference sequence). V lost 5 bases and J 2 bases, leaving 22 bases between the germline ends.

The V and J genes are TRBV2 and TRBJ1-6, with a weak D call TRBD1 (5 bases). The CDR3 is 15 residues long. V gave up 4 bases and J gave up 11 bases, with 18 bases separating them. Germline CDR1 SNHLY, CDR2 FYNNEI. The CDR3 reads CASSGGNLWAPPLHF. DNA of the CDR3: TGTGCCAGCAGTGGGGGGAACTTATGGGCCCCACCCCTCCACTTT.

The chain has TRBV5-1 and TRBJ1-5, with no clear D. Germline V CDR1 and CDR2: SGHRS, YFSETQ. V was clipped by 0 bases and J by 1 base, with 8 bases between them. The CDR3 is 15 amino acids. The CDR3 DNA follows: TGCGCCAGCAGCTTGGGACCTAACAGCAATCAGCCCCAGCATTTT. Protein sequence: CASSLGPNSNQPQHF.

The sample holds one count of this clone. CDR3 coding DNA: TGTGCCAGCAGCCTGACTAGCGCGCTTGACACAGATACGCAGTATTTT. Amino acids: CASSLTSALDTDTQYF. J is TRBJ2-3 and V is TRBV28; 8 bases are a match to TRBD2. The germline V gene encodes CDR1 MDHEN and CDR2 SYDVKM. J gave up 2 bases and V 6 bases, and 10 bases lay outside the gene matches. This CDR3 is 16 amino acids long. Using reference TRBV28 and TRBJ2-3 for the parts outside the CDR3, the full variable domain is DVKVTQSSRYLVKRTGEKVFLECVQDMDHENMFWYRQDPGLGLRLIYFSYDVKMKEKGDIPEGYSVSREKKERFSLILESASTNQTSMYLCASSLTSALDTDTQYFGPGTRLTVL.

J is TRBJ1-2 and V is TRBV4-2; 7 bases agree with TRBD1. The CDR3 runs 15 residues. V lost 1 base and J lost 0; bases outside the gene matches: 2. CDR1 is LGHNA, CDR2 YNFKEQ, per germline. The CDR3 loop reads CASSQGQGANYGYTF. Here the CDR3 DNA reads TGTGCCAGCAGCCAAGGACAGGGAGCTAACTATGGCTACACCTTC.

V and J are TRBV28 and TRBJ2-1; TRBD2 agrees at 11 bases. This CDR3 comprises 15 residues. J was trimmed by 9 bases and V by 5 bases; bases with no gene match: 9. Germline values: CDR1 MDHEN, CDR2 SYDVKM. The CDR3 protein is CASSLSGRAIGEQFF. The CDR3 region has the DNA TGTGCCAGCAGTCTTAGCGGGAGGGCTATTGGTGAGCAGTTCTTC.

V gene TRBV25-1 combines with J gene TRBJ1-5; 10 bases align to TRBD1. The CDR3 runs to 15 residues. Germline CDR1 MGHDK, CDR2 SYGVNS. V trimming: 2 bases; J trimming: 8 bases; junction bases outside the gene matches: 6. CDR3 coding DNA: TGTGCCAGCAGTGAACAGACAGGGGGCGCGGAGCCCCAGCATTTT. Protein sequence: CASSEQTGGAEPQHF.

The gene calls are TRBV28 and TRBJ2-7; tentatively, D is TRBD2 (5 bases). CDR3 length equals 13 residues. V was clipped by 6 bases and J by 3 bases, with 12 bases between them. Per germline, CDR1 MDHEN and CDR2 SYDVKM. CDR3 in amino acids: CASREDGNYEQYF. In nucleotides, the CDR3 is TGTGCCAGCAGGGAGGACGGTAACTACGAGCAGTACTTC.

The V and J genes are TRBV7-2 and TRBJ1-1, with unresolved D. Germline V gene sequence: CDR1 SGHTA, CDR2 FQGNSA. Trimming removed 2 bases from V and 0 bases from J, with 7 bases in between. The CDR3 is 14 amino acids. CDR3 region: CASSLIRLNTEAFF. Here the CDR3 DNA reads TGTGCCAGCAGCTTAATCAGGCTGAACACTGAAGCTTTCTTT.

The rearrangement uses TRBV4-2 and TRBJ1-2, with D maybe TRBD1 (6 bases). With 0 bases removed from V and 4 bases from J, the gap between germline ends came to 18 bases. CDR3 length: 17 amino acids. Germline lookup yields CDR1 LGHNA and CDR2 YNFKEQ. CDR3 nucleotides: TGTGCCAGCAGCCAAGACGCGGAGGGGGGTATCTCCTATGGCTACACCTTC. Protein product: CASSQDAEGGISYGYTF.

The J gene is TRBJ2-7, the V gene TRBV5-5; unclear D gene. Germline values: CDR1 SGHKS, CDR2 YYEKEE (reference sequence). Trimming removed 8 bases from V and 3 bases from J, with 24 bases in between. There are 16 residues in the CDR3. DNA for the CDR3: TGTGCCAGAGTCCCCCGTCTTTTTATAATTATCTACGAGCAGTACTTC. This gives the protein CARVPRLFIIIYEQYF.

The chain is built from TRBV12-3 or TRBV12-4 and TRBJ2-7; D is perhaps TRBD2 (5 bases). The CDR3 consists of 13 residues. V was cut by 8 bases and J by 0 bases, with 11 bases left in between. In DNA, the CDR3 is TGTGCCAGCGGGAATAGCGTCTCCTACGAGCAGTACTTC. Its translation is CASGNSVSYEQYF.

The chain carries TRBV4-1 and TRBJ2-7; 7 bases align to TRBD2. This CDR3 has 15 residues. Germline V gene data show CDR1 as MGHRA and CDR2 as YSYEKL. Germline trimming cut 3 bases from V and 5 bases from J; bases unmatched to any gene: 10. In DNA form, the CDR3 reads TGCGCCAGCAGCCATTCGTTGCGCGGGAGTAACGAGCAGTACTTC. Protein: CASSHSLRGSNEQYF.

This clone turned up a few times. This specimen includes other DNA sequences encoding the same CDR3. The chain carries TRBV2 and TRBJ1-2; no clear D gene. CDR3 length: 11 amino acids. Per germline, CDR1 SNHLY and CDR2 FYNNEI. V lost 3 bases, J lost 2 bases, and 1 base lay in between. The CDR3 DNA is TGTGCCAGCAGTGAGAACTATGGCTACACCTTC. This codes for CASSENYGYTF.

CDR3 in amino acids: CASSLVSSGNTIYF. In nucleotides, the CDR3 is TGTGCCAGCAGCCTAGTGAGCTCTGGAAACACCATATATTTT. The chain couples TRBV7-9 to TRBJ1-3; the D is unclear. The V gene lost 5 bases and the J gene lost 0 bases, with 8 bases spanning the gap. CDR3 size: 14 residues. CDR1 and CDR2 (germline): SEHNR, FQNEAQ (reference sequence).

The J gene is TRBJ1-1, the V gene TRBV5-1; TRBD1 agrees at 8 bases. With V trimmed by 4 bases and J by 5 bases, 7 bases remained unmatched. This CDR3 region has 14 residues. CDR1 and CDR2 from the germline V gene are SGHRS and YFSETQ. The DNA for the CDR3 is TGCGCCAGCAGCCTCGACAGGGGTCAGACTGAAGCTTTCTTT. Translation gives CASSLDRGQTEAFF.

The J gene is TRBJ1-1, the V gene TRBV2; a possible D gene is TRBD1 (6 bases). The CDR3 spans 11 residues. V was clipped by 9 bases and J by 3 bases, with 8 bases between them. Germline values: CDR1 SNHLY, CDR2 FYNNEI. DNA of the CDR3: TGTGCCAGTAGGGGGGACACTGAAGCTTTCTTT. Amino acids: CASRGDTEAFF.

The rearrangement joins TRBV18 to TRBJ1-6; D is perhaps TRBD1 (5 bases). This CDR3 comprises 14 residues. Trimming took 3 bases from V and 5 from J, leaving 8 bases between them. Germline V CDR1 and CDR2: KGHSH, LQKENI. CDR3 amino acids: CASSPGLNNSPLHF. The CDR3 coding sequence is TGTGCCAGCTCACCGGGACTCAATAATTCACCCCTCCACTTT.

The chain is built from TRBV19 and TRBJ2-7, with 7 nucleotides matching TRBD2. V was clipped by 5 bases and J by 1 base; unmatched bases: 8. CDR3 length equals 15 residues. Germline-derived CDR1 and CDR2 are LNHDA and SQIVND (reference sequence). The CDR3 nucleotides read TGTGCCAGTAGTCCCCAGACTAGCCCATCCTACGAGCAGTACTTC. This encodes CASSPQTSPSYEQYF.

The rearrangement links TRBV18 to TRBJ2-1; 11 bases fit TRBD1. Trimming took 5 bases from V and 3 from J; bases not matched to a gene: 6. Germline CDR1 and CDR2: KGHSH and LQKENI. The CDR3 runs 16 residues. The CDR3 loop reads CASSRTGGIDYNEQFF. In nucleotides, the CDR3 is TGTGCCAGCTCAAGGACAGGGGGCATTGACTACAATGAGCAGTTCTTC.

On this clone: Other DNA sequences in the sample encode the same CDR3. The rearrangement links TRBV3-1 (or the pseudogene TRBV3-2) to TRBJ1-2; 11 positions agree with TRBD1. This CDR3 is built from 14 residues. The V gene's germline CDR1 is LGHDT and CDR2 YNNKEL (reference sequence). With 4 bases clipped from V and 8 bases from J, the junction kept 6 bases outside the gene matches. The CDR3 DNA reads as TGTGCCAGCAGCCGCCGGGACAGGGGGACAGGCTACACCTTC. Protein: CASSRRDRGTGYTF.

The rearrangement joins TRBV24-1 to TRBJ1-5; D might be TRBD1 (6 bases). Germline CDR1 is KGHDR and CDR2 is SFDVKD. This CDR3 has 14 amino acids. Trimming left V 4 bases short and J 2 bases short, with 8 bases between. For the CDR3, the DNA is TGTGCCACCAGTGAACAGGGAGGCAATCAGCCCCAGCATTTT. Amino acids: CATSEQGGNQPQHF.

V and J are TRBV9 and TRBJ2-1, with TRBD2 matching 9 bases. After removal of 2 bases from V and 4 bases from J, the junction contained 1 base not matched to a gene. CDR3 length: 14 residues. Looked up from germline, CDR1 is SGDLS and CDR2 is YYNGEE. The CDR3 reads CASSVSGGYNEQFF. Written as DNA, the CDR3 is TGTGCCAGCAGCGTGAGCGGGGGGTACAATGAGCAGTTCTTC.